The present T cell receptor beta chain was sequenced within a study of cytomegalovirus exposure and HLA in healthy donors. Looking at the study overall: Counted in an early data release were about 85 million unique TCRs from HLA-typed donors.

The PCR employed 60 Vbeta primers together with 13 Jbeta primers. Profiled with immunoSEQ multiplex PCR; TCRdb holds only in-frame clones, not every one. Of fewer than 250,000 clones listed, roughly 77% are singletons. Donors consisted of healthy bone marrow donors. The ends lost 2 bases at V and 8 bases at J; junction bases unmatched: 3. This CDR3 is built from 14 residues. Per the germline V gene, CDR1 is MNHEY and CDR2 is SVGAGI. The rearrangement joins TRBV6-5 to TRBJ2-1; 10 bases map to TRBD1. The clonotype originates from a woman in her 30s in good health and CMV-seropositive. The sequencing input was PBMCs. This CDR3 reads CASSYGTGVYEQFF. The CDR3 DNA is TGTGCCAGCAGTTACGGGACAGGGGTTTATGAGCAGTTCTTC.